This paragraph reports one T cell receptor (beta chain). These data belong to a study of blood T cell repertoires in COVID-19. Study at large: COVID-19 samples from acute and convalescent phases originated in the United States, Italy and Spain. The cDNA or gDNA used as material had been derived from T cells, B-cell-depleted T cells, or PBMCs.

Looked up from germline, CDR1 is MNHEY and CDR2 is SVGAGI. With 5 bases removed from V and 11 bases from J, the gap between germline ends came to 18 bases. The CDR3 has 14 amino acids. Original data processing: The assay estimated nucleated cells by amplifying reference gene primers. Clones were read by immunoSEQ multiplex PCR, and TCRdb kept only the in-frame ones, dropping some. That table furnishes V, J and clone size, whereas the DNA furnished D and trimming. There are approximately 41,000 clones in the sample; around 81% occur only once, and roughly 40% lies in the top ten. The V and J genes are TRBV6-5 and TRBJ1-4; D is unclear. The TCR was taken from a man aged 35-49 years with active or convalescent COVID-19. What was sequenced was peripheral blood. CDR3 amino acids: CASSPRQTALKLFF. In DNA form, the CDR3 reads TGTGCCAGCAGTCCGCGACAAACCGCTCTGAAACTGTTTTTT.